This record looks at one TCR beta chain sequence and its context. Its antigen is still unknown. The source of the sample is a study of OX40 agonist ivuxolimab in advanced cancers. Study overall: Ivuxolimab, an antibody that agonizes OX40 (CD134), was administered to the patients. Study-level findings and limits: It was also the case that some nonresponders had low normalized T-cell clonal expansion. Researchers report that CD8+ T cells had, on average, more expanded clones than CD4+.

This CDR3 is 11 amino acids long. Germline CDR1 reads SGHAT; CDR2 reads FQNNGV. V was trimmed by 5 bases and J by 7 bases, leaving 8 bases between them. Assay: immunoSEQ multiplex PCR; the TCRdb copy retains only in-frame clones and omits some. This table holds around 81,000 clones, approximately 87% found once. The clonotype originates from an adult with an advanced solid tumor such as melanoma, head and neck, liver or kidney cancer. The V and J genes are TRBV11-2 and TRBJ2-5; D ambiguous. This material consisted of CD4+ or CD8+ T cells sorted from blood, taken in a trial of the OX40 agonist ivuxolimab. CDR3 residues: CASSPPGTQYF. CDR3 sequence (DNA): TGTGCCAGCAGCCCCCCCGGGACCCAGTACTTC.